These T cell receptor beta chains were read from a single sample in a study of CD8 T cells in Susac syndrome. From the immunoSEQ multiplex PCR reads, TCRdb called clonotypes with MiXCR, one entry per CDR3 protein. The table has over 100,000 distinct CDR3 sequences, about 96% seen once; the top ten hold around 0.1%. Material: CD4+ T cells from PBMCs. All receptors derive from a human donor in good health. CDR3s include the opening cysteine and the closing phenylalanine or tryptophan. The order of the fields is CDR3 protein, CDR3 DNA, V gene, D gene, clone size, J gene. The D gene is left open where the match is weak. Only part of the rows carry a size: once, few, many, or a class if the clone is expanded.

CASSPGFTIYF TGTGCCAGCAGTCCAGGGTTCACCATATATTTT TRBV12-3/TRBV12-4 NA NA TRBJ1-3
CASSGLGPSYEQYF TGTGCCAGCAGCGGCCTCGGACCCTCCTACGAGCAGTACTTC TRBV5-6 NA NA TRBJ2-7
CASSHRQGLAKNIQYF TGTGCCAGCAGCCACCGACAGGGTCTAGCCAAAAACATTCAGTACTTC TRBV12-3/TRBV12-4 TRBD1 NA TRBJ2-4
CASSVVGTSEYEQYF TGTGCCAGCAGCGTAGTAGGGACATCAGAGTACGAGCAGTACTTC TRBV9 NA once TRBJ2-7
CASSPVEGPNYGYTF TGTGCCAGCTCACCGGTGGAGGGTCCTAACTATGGCTACACCTTC TRBV18 NA NA TRBJ1-2
CASSPDYRDNEQFF TGTGCCAGCTCACCGGATTACAGGGACAATGAGCAGTTCTTC TRBV18 NA NA TRBJ2-1
CASSLRLAYNNEQFF TGTGCCAGCAGCTTACGGCTAGCGTACAACAATGAGCAGTTCTTC TRBV7-3 NA NA TRBJ2-1
CAISEYGGADTQYF TGTGCCATCAGTGAGTACGGGGGAGCAGATACGCAGTATTTT TRBV10-3 NA NA TRBJ2-3
CASSLAPGGEAEAFF TGCGCCAGCAGCTTGGCCCCAGGGGGCGAAGCTGAAGCTTTCTTT TRBV5-1 TRBD1 NA TRBJ1-1
CSAEGFRSYNEQFF TGCAGCGCCGAGGGTTTCCGCTCCTACAATGAGCAGTTCTTC TRBV29-1 NA NA TRBJ2-1
CSATGYNEQYF TGCAGCGCGACAGGCTACAACGAGCAGTACTTC TRBV29-1 NA NA TRBJ2-7
CASRRQAMNTEAFF TGTGCCAGCAGACGACAGGCAATGAACACTGAAGCTTTCTTT TRBV5-6 NA once TRBJ1-1
CASSMSTSGGANTQYF TGTGCCAGTAGTATGTCGACTAGCGGGGGGGCGAATACGCAGTATTTT TRBV19 TRBD2 NA TRBJ2-3
CASSVLSRGAGTDTQYF TGTGCCAGCAGCGTTCTCTCAAGGGGTGCTGGCACAGATACGCAGTATTTT TRBV9 NA NA TRBJ2-3
CASSTLDGNYGYTF TGTGCCAGCAGTACCCTGGACGGTAACTATGGCTACACCTTC TRBV28 NA NA TRBJ1-2
CSVGGWNTDTQYF TGCAGCGTGGGAGGATGGAACACAGATACGCAGTATTTT TRBV29-1 NA NA TRBJ2-3
CASSFSPPDTQYF TGTGCCAGCAGCTTCTCTCCCCCAGATACGCAGTATTTT TRBV7-3 NA NA TRBJ2-3
CSATRQGRDRQGQYF TGCAGCGCCACACGACAAGGCCGGGACAGACAAGGCCAGTACTTC TRBV29-1 TRBD1 NA TRBJ2-5
CASSGNRGLYEQYF TGTGCCAGCAGCGGCAACAGGGGGCTGTACGAGCAGTACTTC TRBV9 TRBD1 NA TRBJ2-7
CASSPTSLTQYF TGTGCCAGCAGTCCGACTAGTCTTACGCAGTATTTT TRBV2 NA NA TRBJ2-3
CASSLIQDNSPLHF TGTGCCAGCAGCTTAATCCAAGATAATTCACCCCTCCACTTT TRBV7-9 NA NA TRBJ1-6
CASTRDLKNTGELFF TGTGCCAGCACCAGGGACCTTAAGAACACCGGGGAGCTGTTTTTT TRBV6-2/TRBV6-3 NA NA TRBJ2-2
CASSRGQASSYEQYF TGTGCCAGCAGTCGCGGACAGGCCAGCTCCTACGAGCAGTACTTC TRBV6-5 TRBD1 NA TRBJ2-7
CASSAQGAPVNEQFF TGTGCCAGCAGCGCCCAGGGGGCGCCGGTCAATGAGCAGTTCTTC TRBV7-9 TRBD1 NA TRBJ2-1
CASSSTGSSYEQYF TGTGCCAGCAGCTCGACCGGTAGCTCCTACGAGCAGTACTTC TRBV7-9 NA NA TRBJ2-7
CASSYWRSDETQYF TGTGCCAGCAGTTACTGGAGGTCGGACGAGACCCAGTACTTC TRBV6-2/TRBV6-3 NA once TRBJ2-5
CASSVFRDSYEQYF TGTGCCAGTAGTGTGTTCAGGGATTCCTACGAGCAGTACTTC TRBV19 NA NA TRBJ2-7
CASSSDRVIRSEAFF TGTGCCAGCAGCTCGGACAGGGTGATTAGGTCTGAAGCTTTCTTT TRBV6-5 TRBD1 NA TRBJ1-1
CASSLVGGRTGELFF TGTGCCAGCAGCTTAGTAGGAGGTCGTACCGGGGAGCTGTTTTTT TRBV7-6 NA NA TRBJ2-2
CASSGQGTNEKLFF TGCGCCAGCAGCGGACAGGGTACGAATGAAAAACTGTTTTTT TRBV5-1 TRBD1 NA TRBJ1-4
CASSLILAGNTGELFF TGCGCCAGCAGCTTGATACTAGCGGGTAACACCGGGGAGCTGTTTTTT TRBV5-1 TRBD2 NA TRBJ2-2
CASRTQGLEQYF TGTGCCAGCAGGACTCAGGGCCTCGAGCAGTACTTC TRBV27 NA NA TRBJ2-7
CASSLTRGGQTGELFF TGTGCCAGCAGCTTGACACGGGGGGGCCAAACCGGGGAGCTGTTTTTT TRBV7-2 TRBD2 NA TRBJ2-2
CATSRDHRGTQYF TGTGCCACCAGCAGAGATCACAGGGGAACCCAGTACTTC TRBV15 TRBD1 NA TRBJ2-5
CASSQGLVGTSGSGEQYF TGTGCCAGCAGCCAGGGGCTGGTGGGGACTAGCGGATCCGGCGAGCAGTACTTC TRBV4-2 TRBD2 NA TRBJ2-7
CSVEDRQGHNSPLHF TGCAGCGTTGAAGATCGGCAGGGGCATAATTCACCCCTCCACTTT TRBV29-1 NA once TRBJ1-6
CSARDIGSNTEAFF TGCAGTGCTAGAGATATAGGTAGCAACACTGAAGCTTTCTTT TRBV20-1 NA NA TRBJ1-1
CASSINSGGGTEAFF TGCGCCAGCAGCATCAACTCAGGGGGCGGCACTGAAGCTTTCTTT TRBV5-1 TRBD1 once TRBJ1-1
CASSLVGRATEAFF TGTGCCAGCAGCTTAGTCGGCAGGGCGACTGAAGCTTTCTTT TRBV7-2 NA NA TRBJ1-1
CASSAAGTATYEQYF TGTGCCAGCAGCGCAGCCGGGACAGCCACCTACGAGCAGTACTTC TRBV9 TRBD1 NA TRBJ2-7
CASSTESVAKNIQYF TGTGCCAGCAGCACAGAGAGCGTAGCCAAAAACATTCAGTACTTC TRBV2 NA once TRBJ2-4
CATSRDQDSPLHF TGTGCCACCAGCAGAGATCAAGATTCACCCCTCCACTTT TRBV15 NA NA TRBJ1-6
CASRSGHYSNQPQHF TGTGCCAGCAGATCGGGACATTATAGCAATCAGCCCCAGCATTTT TRBV27 NA NA TRBJ1-5
CASSIRRGETQYF TGTGCCAGTAGTATCCGCAGGGGAGAGACCCAGTACTTC TRBV19 NA NA TRBJ2-5
CASSITGGAFYGYTF TGTGCCAGCAGCATAACAGGGGGCGCGTTCTATGGCTACACCTTC TRBV2 TRBD1 NA TRBJ1-2
CASSLETADGYTF TGTGCCAGCAGCTTAGAGACAGCGGATGGCTACACCTTC TRBV7-9 NA NA TRBJ1-2
CASSYDTSSGANVLTF TGTGCCAGCAGTTACGACACCAGCTCTGGGGCCAACGTCCTGACTTTC TRBV6-5 NA NA TRBJ2-6
CASSLTPYDNEQFF TGTGCCAGCAGCTTAACCCCCTACGACAATGAGCAGTTCTTC TRBV7-3 NA NA TRBJ2-1
CASSQGLATDTQYF TGTGCCAGCAGCCAGGGACTAGCGACAGATACGCAGTATTTT TRBV11-3 TRBD2 NA TRBJ2-3
CSASTRHEKLFF TGCAGTGCTAGCACGAGGCATGAAAAACTGTTTTTT TRBV20-1 NA NA TRBJ1-4
CASSQSISGGYEQYF TGTGCCAGCAGCCAAAGCATTAGCGGGGGCTACGAGCAGTACTTC TRBV9 TRBD2 NA TRBJ2-7
CASSYSSSGTYEQYF TGTGCCAGCAGTTACTCGAGCAGCGGGACCTACGAGCAGTACTTC TRBV6-5 TRBD2 NA TRBJ2-7
CASRERQGNSPLHF TGTGCCAGCAGGGAACGACAGGGGAATTCACCCCTCCACTTT TRBV7-2 TRBD1 once TRBJ1-6
CSSRQIQETQYF TGCAGCTCACGACAGATTCAAGAGACCCAGTACTTC TRBV29-1 NA NA TRBJ2-5
CSARDLGERNEKLFF TGCAGTGCTAGAGATCTGGGGGAGCGGAATGAAAAACTGTTTTTT TRBV20-1 NA NA TRBJ1-4
CASSLGLMNTEAFF TGTGCCAGCAGCTTAGGTTTGATGAACACTGAAGCTTTCTTT TRBV7-2 NA NA TRBJ1-1
CSAPGGGRGFGEQYF TGCAGTGCCCCGGGTGGCGGGAGGGGGTTCGGCGAGCAGTACTTC TRBV20-1 TRBD2 NA TRBJ2-7